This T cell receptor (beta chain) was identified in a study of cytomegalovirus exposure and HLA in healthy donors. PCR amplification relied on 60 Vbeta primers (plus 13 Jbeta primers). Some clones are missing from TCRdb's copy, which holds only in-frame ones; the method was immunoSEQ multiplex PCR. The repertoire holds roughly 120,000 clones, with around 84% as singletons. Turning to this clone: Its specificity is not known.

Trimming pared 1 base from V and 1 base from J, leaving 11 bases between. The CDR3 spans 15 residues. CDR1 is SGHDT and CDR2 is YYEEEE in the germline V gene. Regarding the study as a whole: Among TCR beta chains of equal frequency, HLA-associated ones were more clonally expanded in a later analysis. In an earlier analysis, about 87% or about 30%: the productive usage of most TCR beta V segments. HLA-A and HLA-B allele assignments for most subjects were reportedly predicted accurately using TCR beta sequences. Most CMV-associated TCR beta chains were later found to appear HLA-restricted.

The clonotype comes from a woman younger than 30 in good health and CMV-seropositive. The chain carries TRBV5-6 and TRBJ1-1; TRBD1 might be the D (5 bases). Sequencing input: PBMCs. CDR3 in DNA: TGTGCCAGCAGCTTGCCAGCGGGGGGGAACACTGAAGCTTTCTTT. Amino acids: CASSLPAGGNTEAFF.